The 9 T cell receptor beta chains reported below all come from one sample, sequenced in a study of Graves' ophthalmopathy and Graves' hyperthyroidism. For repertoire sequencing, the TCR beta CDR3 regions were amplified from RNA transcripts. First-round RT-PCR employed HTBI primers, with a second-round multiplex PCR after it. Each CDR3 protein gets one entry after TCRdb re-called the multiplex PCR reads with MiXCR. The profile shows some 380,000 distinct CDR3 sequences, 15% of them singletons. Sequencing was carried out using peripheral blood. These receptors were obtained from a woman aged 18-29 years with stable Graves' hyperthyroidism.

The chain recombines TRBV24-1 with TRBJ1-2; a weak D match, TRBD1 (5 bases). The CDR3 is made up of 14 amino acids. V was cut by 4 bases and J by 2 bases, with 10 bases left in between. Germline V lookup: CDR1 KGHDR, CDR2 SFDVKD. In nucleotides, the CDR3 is TGTGCCACCAGTGAACCGGGACGGAACTATGGCTACACCTTC. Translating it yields CATSEPGRNYGYTF.

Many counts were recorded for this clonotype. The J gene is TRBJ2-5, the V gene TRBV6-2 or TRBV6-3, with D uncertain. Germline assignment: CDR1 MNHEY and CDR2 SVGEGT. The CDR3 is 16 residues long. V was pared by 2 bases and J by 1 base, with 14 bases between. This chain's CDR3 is CASSYNYRQVQETQYF. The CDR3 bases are TGTGCCAGCAGTTACAATTACCGGCAGGTCCAAGAGACCCAGTACTTC.

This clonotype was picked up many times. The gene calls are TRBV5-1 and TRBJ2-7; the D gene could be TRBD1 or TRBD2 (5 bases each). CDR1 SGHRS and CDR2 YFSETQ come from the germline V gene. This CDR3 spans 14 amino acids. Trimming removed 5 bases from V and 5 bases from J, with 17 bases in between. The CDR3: CASRYGTVGDEQYF. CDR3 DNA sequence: TGCGCCAGCAGATACGGGACGGTAGGTGACGAGCAGTACTTC.

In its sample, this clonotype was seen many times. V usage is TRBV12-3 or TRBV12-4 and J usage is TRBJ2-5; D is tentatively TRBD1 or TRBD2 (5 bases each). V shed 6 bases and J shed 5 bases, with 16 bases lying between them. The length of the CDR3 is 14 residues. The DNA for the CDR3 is TGTGCCAGCAGCCGTGAGGGGCCGATGGAGACCCAGTACTTC. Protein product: CASSREGPMETQYF.

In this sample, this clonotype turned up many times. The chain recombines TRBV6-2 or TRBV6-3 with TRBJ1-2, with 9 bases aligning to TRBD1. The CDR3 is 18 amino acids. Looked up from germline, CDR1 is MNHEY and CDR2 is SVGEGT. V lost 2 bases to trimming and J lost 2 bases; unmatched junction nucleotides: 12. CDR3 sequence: CASSYGGRTGAPNYGYTF. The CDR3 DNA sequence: TGTGCCAGCAGTTACGGAGGCCGGACAGGGGCTCCCAACTATGGCTACACCTTC.

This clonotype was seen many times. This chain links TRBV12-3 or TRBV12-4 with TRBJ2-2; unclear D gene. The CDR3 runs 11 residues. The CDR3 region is CARANTGELFF. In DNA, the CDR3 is TGTGCAAGAGCGAACACCGGGGAGCTGTTTTTT.

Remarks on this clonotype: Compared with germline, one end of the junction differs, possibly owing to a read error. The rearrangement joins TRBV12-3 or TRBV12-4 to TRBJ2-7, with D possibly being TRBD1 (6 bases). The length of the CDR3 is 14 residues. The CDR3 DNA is TGTGCCAGCAGTTTCCTGGTACAGGGCTACGATCAGTACTTC. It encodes CASSFLVQGYDQYF.

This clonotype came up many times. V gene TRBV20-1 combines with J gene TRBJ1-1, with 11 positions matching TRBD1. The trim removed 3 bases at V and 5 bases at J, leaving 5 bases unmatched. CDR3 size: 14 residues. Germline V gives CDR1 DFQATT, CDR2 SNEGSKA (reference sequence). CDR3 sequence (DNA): TGCAGTGCTAGTGGGGGACAGGGGGAAACTGAAGCTTTCTTT. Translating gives CSASGGQGETEAFF.

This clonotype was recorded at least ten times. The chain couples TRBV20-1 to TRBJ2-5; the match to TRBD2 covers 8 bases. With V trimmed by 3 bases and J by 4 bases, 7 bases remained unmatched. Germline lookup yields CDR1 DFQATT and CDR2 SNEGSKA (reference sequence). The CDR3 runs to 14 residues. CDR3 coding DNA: TGCAGTGCTAGCCCCCTAGCGGGTTCAGAGACCCAGTACTTC. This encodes CSASPLAGSETQYF.